This T cell receptor beta chain came from a study of beta chain features in type 1 diabetes. Turning to the study itself: Examination covered 107,917,701 sorted cells spanning all samples. Findings and caveats of the study: Significant though moderate, a shortening of TCRB CDR3s appeared in all four CD4+ subsets of Type 1 diabetes patients. Patients with type 1 diabetes showed fewer VDJ junction insertions and more deletions.

As for this clone: Its antigen is as yet unknown.

The germline V gene encodes CDR1 MGHRA and CDR2 YSYEKL. This CDR3 is built from 16 residues. V dropped 0 bases and J dropped 4 bases, with 13 bases sitting between them. TCRB transcripts that were expressed got sequenced, as all of the isolated RNA had been reverse transcribed. The repertoire was sequenced with immunoSEQ multiplex PCR; TCRdb's copy has only in-frame clones and lacks some. The sample has around 70,000 clones; 45% to 50% are singletons. Sequencing input: central memory CD4+ T cells from blood. The source is a man aged 25-45 years with type 1 diabetes. The chain recombines TRBV4-1 with TRBJ1-5, with a tentative D call TRBD1 (5 bases). CDR3: CASSQEGRARNQPQHF. Here the CDR3 DNA reads TGCGCCAGCAGCCAAGAGGGCAGGGCCAGGAATCAGCCCCAGCATTTT.